A selection of T cell receptor beta chains follows, all from one sample in a study of T cell responses to AZD1222 COVID-19 vaccine. Sequenced by immunoSEQ multiplex PCR; TCRdb stores in-frame clones only, minus some. The sample lists some 150,000 clones, roughly 90% seen once, with more than 5% in the top ten. The sequencing used peripheral blood, collected on day 0 of AZD1222 vaccination. These receptors all come from an adult in good health. CDR3s include the opening cysteine and the closing phenylalanine or tryptophan. Fields, in order: clone size, CDR3 length, V gene, J gene, D gene, CDR3 DNA, CDR3 protein. A D gene is named only where the DNA matches it firmly. Not all rows give a size; the values are once, few, many and, for expanded clones, a class.

once,16,TRBV5-1,TRBJ2-2,-,TGCGCCAGCAGCCCGATTACGGTCTTATACACCGGGGAGCTGTTTTTT,CASSPITVLYTGELFF
-,13,TRBV5-1,TRBJ1-2,-,TGCGCCAGCAGCGCCCCGCCTCAAAACGGCTACACCTTC,CASSAPPQNGYTF
-,15,TRBV7-9,TRBJ1-2,TRBD1,TGTGCCAGCAGCTTAGGTCAGGGGGCTAACTATGGCTACACCTTC,CASSLGQGANYGYTF
-,17,TRBV27,TRBJ2-2,TRBD1,TGTGCCAGCAGTTTAAGGGGCTCCGACAGGGTTTCCGGGGAGCTGTTTTTT,CASSLRGSDRVSGELFF
-,14,TRBV5-1,TRBJ2-7,-,TGCGCCAGCAGCTTGGGTCGGCAGGGCTACGAGCAGTACTTC,CASSLGRQGYEQYF
-,16,TRBV14,TRBJ2-7,TRBD2,TGTGCCAGCAGCCAAGAGAAGCGGGGGGCCGTATATGAGCAGTACTTC,CASSQEKRGAVYEQYF
-,14,TRBV5-1,TRBJ2-1,-,TGCGCCAGCAGCTTGGGAGGGGCCCCCAATGAGCAGTTCTTC,CASSLGGAPNEQFF
once,15,TRBV2,TRBJ1-5,-,TGTGCCAGCGCGGGTCTGAGTAATAGCAATCAGCCCCAGCATTTT,CASAGLSNSNQPQHF
-,13,TRBV15,TRBJ2-4,-,TGTGCCACCAGCAGAGATGGGGGGAACATTCAGTACTTC,CATSRDGGNIQYF
-,14,TRBV19,TRBJ1-2,-,TGTGCCAGTACTCGGACGGGGACCAGCTATGGCTACACCTTC,CASTRTGTSYGYTF
-,15,TRBV18,TRBJ1-5,TRBD1,TGTGCCAGCTCACAGGGGACAGTCGTCAATCAGCCCCAGCATTTT,CASSQGTVVNQPQHF
-,14,TRBV28,TRBJ2-7,-,TGTGCCAGCAATGAGCCCTCGAAAGGGGGGGAGCAGTACTTC,CASNEPSKGGEQYF
-,15,TRBV11-3,TRBJ2-7,TRBD2,TGTGCCAGCAGCATATCTAGCGGGCCTTCCTACGAGCAGTACTTC,CASSISSGPSYEQYF
-,15,TRBV2,TRBJ1-4,-,TGTGCCAGCAGTGAAGGGGTCAATACTAATGAAAAACTGTTTTTT,CASSEGVNTNEKLFF
once,17,TRBV6-1,TRBJ1-6,TRBD1,TGTGCCAGCAGTGCCATCCAGGGGGCGCGCCGTAACTCACCCCTCCACTTT,CASSAIQGARRNSPLHF
-,16,TRBV4-2,TRBJ2-7,TRBD1,TGTGCCAGCAGCCAGGCCGGGACAGGGTTTCGGTACGAGCAGTACTTC,CASSQAGTGFRYEQYF
-,14,TRBV4-2,TRBJ2-2,TRBD1,TGTGCCAGCGGCGGACAGGGGATCACCGGGGAGCTGTTTTTT,CASGGQGITGELFF
-,12,TRBV4-2,TRBJ1-6,-,TGTGCCAGCAGCCAAGATGGGTGGGCCCTCCACTTT,CASSQDGWALHF
-,11,TRBV28,TRBJ2-5,-,TGTGCCAGCAGTGAAGCTGGGACCCAGTACTTC,CASSEAGTQYF
medium-sized,16,TRBV11-3,TRBJ2-1,-,TGTGCCAGCAGCTCGAGACTAAGCGGGTCCTACAATGAGCAGTTCTTC,CASSSRLSGSYNEQFF
-,12,TRBV3-1/TRBV3-2,TRBJ1-1,-,TGTGCCAGCAGCCAGCGGGGCACTGAAGCTTTCTTT,CASSQRGTEAFF
-,14,TRBV9,TRBJ2-7,-,TGTGCCAGCAGCCCTCGTGACATGGCCTACGAGCAGTACTTC,CASSPRDMAYEQYF
-,13,TRBV7-2,TRBJ1-1,-,TGTGCCAGCAGCTTAAGGAGGAACACTGAAGCTTTCTTT,CASSLRRNTEAFF
-,12,TRBV29-1,TRBJ1-1,-,TGCAGCGTTCTTACACCGAACACTGAAGCTTTCTTT,CSVLTPNTEAFF
-,14,TRBV19,TRBJ2-7,-,TGTGCCAGTAGTATAGGTACCCATAGGGACGAGCAGTACTTC,CASSIGTHRDEQYF
once,15,TRBV24-1,TRBJ2-5,-,TGTGCCACCAGCGTAAACCGGGACAAGAAAGAGACCCAGTACTTC,CATSVNRDKKETQYF
-,14,TRBV3-1/TRBV3-2,TRBJ1-1,-,TGTGCCACCCGGTGGGGGCTCGGAGAAACTGAAGCTTTCTTT,CATRWGLGETEAFF
-,14,TRBV5-6,TRBJ2-3,-,TGTGCCAGCAACGAGGGCCAGGCCACAGATACGCAGTATTTT,CASNEGQATDTQYF
-,13,TRBV7-9,TRBJ2-1,TRBD2,TGTGCCAGCAGCTCTATAACTAGCGGGTCAGAGTTCTTC,CASSSITSGSEFF
once,14,TRBV6-5,TRBJ2-7,-,TGTGCCAGCAGTTTTTCGAACAAGGGCTACGAGCAGTACTTC,CASSFSNKGYEQYF
-,14,TRBV28,TRBJ2-7,-,TGTGCCAGCAGTACCCTGGACAGATTCTACGAGCAGTACTTC,CASSTLDRFYEQYF
-,13,TRBV2,TRBJ2-1,-,TGTGCCAGCAGTGAATATAGGGGTAATGAGCAGTTCTTC,CASSEYRGNEQFF
-,15,TRBV28,TRBJ1-6,-,TGTGCCAGCAGAGCCTCAAGGAGATATAATTCACCCCTCCACTTT,CASRASRRYNSPLHF
-,12,TRBV7-8,TRBJ2-6,-,TGTGCCAGCAGCCGGGGGGCCAACGTCCTGACTTTC,CASSRGANVLTF
-,12,TRBV6-4,TRBJ1-2,-,TGTGCCAGCAGTGACTCGTATGATGGCTACACCTTC,CASSDSYDGYTF
-,15,TRBV19,TRBJ2-1,-,TGTGCCAGTAGCATGGGGCAGAGCTCCTACAATGAGCAGTTCTTC,CASSMGQSSYNEQFF
-,15,TRBV11-2,TRBJ2-4,-,TGTGCCAGCAGCTTAGTCAGGGTAGCCAAAAACATTCAGTACTTC,CASSLVRVAKNIQYF
-,13,TRBV6-5,TRBJ1-1,-,TGTGCCAGCAGTTACCCCGGGACATACATAGCTTTCTTT,CASSYPGTYIAFF
-,15,TRBV3-1/TRBV3-2,TRBJ1-2,TRBD1,TGTGCCAGCAGCCATATGACAGGGGTTGATCGTGGCTACACCTTC,CASSHMTGVDRGYTF
-,14,TRBV12-5,TRBJ2-1,TRBD1,TGTGCTAGTGGACTTGGGACAGACCATAATGAGCAGTTCTTC,CASGLGTDHNEQFF
-,13,TRBV7-9,TRBJ2-1,-,TGTGCCAGCAGCCCGGTTGATAGCCGTGAGCAGTTCTTC,CASSPVDSREQFF
-,14,TRBV3-1/TRBV3-2,TRBJ1-2,-,TGTGCCAGCAGCCAATCTGTAACCAAGAGAGGCTACACCTTC,CASSQSVTKRGYTF
-,15,TRBV11-2,TRBJ2-3,-,TGTGCCAGCAGCTCCCCTCACTACAGGGAAGATACGCAGTATTTT,CASSSPHYREDTQYF
-,13,TRBV19,TRBJ2-2,-,TGTGCCAGTAGGCAGGGTAACACCGGGGAGCTGTTTTTT,CASRQGNTGELFF
-,16,TRBV5-1,TRBJ1-6,-,TGCGCCAGCAGCCCCTCCTGGGGTTACTACAATTCACCCCTCCACTTT,CASSPSWGYYNSPLHF
-,11,TRBV16,TRBJ1-2,-,TGTGCCAGCAGCCAAAGCTATGGCTACACCTTC,CASSQSYGYTF
-,12,TRBV7-9,TRBJ2-7,-,TGTGCCAGCAGCTTACCTAAATACGAGCAGTACTTC,CASSLPKYEQYF
-,13,TRBV7-9,TRBJ1-2,-,TGTGCCAGCAGCTTACCGGGAGCCTATGGCTACACCTTC,CASSLPGAYGYTF
-,16,TRBV28,TRBJ2-3,-,TGTGCCAGCAGTCTAGGACCTGACAGCAGCACAGATACGCAGTATTTT,CASSLGPDSSTDTQYF
-,14,TRBV19,TRBJ1-2,-,TGTGCCAGTAGTAAACCGACAGCAAACTATGGCTACACCTTC,CASSKPTANYGYTF
-,12,TRBV28,TRBJ2-3,-,TGTGCCAGCAGTTTAAACGCAGATACGCAGTATTTT,CASSLNADTQYF
-,14,TRBV2,TRBJ2-7,TRBD2,TGTGCCAGCAGTGAAGCACTAGCGGAAACGGGGCAGTACTTC,CASSEALAETGQYF
-,17,TRBV5-1,TRBJ2-4,-,TGCGCCAGCAGCGAATCCTATCACACGAGGGCCAAAAACATTCAGTACTTC,CASSESYHTRAKNIQYF
-,14,TRBV27,TRBJ1-3,-,TGTGCCAGCAGTTTGGGAGGATCTGGAAACACCATATATTTT,CASSLGGSGNTIYF
-,17,TRBV18,TRBJ2-3,TRBD2,TGTGCCAGCTCACCATCGACTAGCGGGAGTCTCAGAGATACGCAGTATTTT,CASSPSTSGSLRDTQYF
-,14,TRBV25-1,TRBJ1-2,-,TGTGCCAGCAGTGAAGCGGGGACAACTCCTGGCTACACCTTC,CASSEAGTTPGYTF
-,18,TRBV15,TRBJ2-1,TRBD2,TGTGCCACCAGCAGAGAGGGGAGCGGGAGGGCCTTTTGGGATGAGCAGTTCTTC,CATSREGSGRAFWDEQFF
-,16,TRBV6-4,TRBJ2-7,TRBD2,TGTGCCAGCAGTTCCCCTTCTAGCGGGGGGGACTACGAGCAGTACTTC,CASSSPSSGGDYEQYF
-,16,TRBV5-4,TRBJ2-7,-,TGTGCCAGCAGCTTGGGTACACCCACTATCTCCTACGAGCAGTACTTC,CASSLGTPTISYEQYF